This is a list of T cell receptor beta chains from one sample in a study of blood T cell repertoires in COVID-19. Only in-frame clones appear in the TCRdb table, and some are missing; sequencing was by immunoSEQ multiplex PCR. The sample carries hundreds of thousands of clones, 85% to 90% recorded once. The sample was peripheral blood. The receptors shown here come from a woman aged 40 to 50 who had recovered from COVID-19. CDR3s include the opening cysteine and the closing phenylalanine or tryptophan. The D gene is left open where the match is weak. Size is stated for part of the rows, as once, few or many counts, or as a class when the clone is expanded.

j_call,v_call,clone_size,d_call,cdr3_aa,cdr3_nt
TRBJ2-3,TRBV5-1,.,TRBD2,CASSSGGAGPDTQYF,TGCGCCAGCTCTTCCGGGGGGGCCGGGCCAGATACGCAGTATTTT
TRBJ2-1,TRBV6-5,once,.,CASSQDSREQFF,TGTGCCAGCAGTCAGGACAGCCGGGAGCAGTTCTTC
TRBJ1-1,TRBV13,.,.,CASSYRHPEAFF,TGTGCCAGCAGCTACCGACACCCTGAAGCTTTCTTT
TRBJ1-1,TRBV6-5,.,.,CASKVSGVKNTEAFF,TGTGCCAGCAAAGTTTCCGGAGTAAAGAACACTGAAGCTTTCTTT
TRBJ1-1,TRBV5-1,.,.,CASSHTTGYEAFF,TGCGCCAGCAGCCACACGACAGGCTATGAAGCTTTCTTT
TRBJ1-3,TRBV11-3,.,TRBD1,CASSPGQGISGNTIYF,TGTGCCAGCAGCCCAGGACAGGGGATCTCTGGAAACACCATATATTTT
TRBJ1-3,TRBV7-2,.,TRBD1,CASSLRQGINTIYF,TGTGCCAGCAGCCTTCGACAGGGGATAAACACCATATATTTT
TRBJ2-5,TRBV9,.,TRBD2,CASSIQAGQETQYF,TGTGCCAGCAGCATTCAAGCGGGGCAAGAGACCCAGTACTTC
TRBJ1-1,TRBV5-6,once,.,CASSFRQALTMNTEAFF,TGTGCCAGCAGCTTTCGACAGGCGTTGACCATGAACACTGAAGCTTTCTTT
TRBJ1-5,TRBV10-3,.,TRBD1,CASSKQGASQPQHF,TGTGCCAGTTCGAAACAGGGGGCGAGTCAGCCCCAGCATTTT
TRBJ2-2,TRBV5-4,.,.,CASSFWPATGELFF,TGTGCCAGCAGCTTTTGGCCCGCCACCGGGGAGCTGTTTTTT
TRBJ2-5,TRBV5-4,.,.,CASRFAGIGQETQYF,TGTGCCAGCAGATTTGCAGGGATAGGGCAAGAGACCCAGTACTTC
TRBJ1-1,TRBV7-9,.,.,CASSPNSRGPNTEAFF,TGTGCCAGCAGCCCAAATTCCAGGGGACCGAACACTGAAGCTTTCTTT
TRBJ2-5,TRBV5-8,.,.,CASSLRPPLRGETQYF,TGTGCCAGCAGCTTGCGGCCCCCTCTCCGGGGAGAGACCCAGTACTTC
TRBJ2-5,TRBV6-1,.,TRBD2,CASSESLAGAWETQYF,TGTGCCAGCAGTGAATCGTTAGCGGGGGCATGGGAGACCCAGTACTTC
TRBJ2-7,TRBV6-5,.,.,CASSYSVGRTSYEQYF,TGTGCCAGCAGTTACTCGGTGGGCCGCACATCCTACGAGCAGTACTTC
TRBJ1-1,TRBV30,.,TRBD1,CAWSITGGWVNTEAFF,TGTGCCTGGAGTATTACAGGGGGCTGGGTGAACACTGAAGCTTTCTTT
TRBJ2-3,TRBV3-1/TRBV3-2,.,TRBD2,CASSQDYGASGGHSTDTQYF,TGTGCCAGCAGCCAAGATTACGGGGCTAGCGGGGGGCATAGCACAGATACGCAGTATTTT
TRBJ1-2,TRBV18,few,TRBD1,CASSLHPSTGGDNGYTF,TGTGCCAGCTCACTCCACCCTTCGACAGGGGGCGATAATGGCTACACCTTC
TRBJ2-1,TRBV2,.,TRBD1,CASSERGRGPYNEQFF,TGTGCCAGCAGTGAAAGGGGCAGGGGGCCCTACAATGAGCAGTTCTTC
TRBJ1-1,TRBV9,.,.,CASSPFYAEAFF,TGTGCCAGCAGCCCATTCTACGCTGAAGCTTTCTTT
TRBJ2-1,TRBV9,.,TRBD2,CASSTGGVPWDEQFF,TGTGCCAGCAGCACGGGGGGGGTCCCCTGGGATGAGCAGTTCTTC
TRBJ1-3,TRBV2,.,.,CASRGYRETFGNTIYF,TGTGCCAGCAGAGGATACAGGGAGACTTTCGGAAACACCATATATTTT
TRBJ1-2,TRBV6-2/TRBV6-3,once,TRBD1,CASSPSTGDYGYTF,TGTGCCAGCAGTCCGTCGACAGGGGACTATGGCTACACCTTC
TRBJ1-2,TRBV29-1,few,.,CSVGRVVHGLTNYGYTF,TGCAGCGTGGGGAGGGTTGTACACGGACTGACGAACTATGGCTACACCTTC
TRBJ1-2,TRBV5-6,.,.,CASSLDSYGYTF,TGTGCCAGCAGCTTGGACAGTTACGGCTACACCTTC
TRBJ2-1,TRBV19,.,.,CASSYQLAAEQFF,TGTGCCAGTAGTTATCAACTAGCAGCTGAGCAGTTCTTC
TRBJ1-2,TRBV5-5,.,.,CASSLVAGEGGYTF,TGTGCCAGCAGCTTGGTCGCAGGAGAGGGTGGCTACACCTTC
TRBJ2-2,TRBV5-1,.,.,CASSPGYPNTGELFF,TGCGCCAGCAGCCCGGGTTATCCGAACACCGGGGAGCTGTTTTTT
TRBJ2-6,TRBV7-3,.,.,CASSLNMAGANVLTF,TGTGCCAGCAGCCTCAACATGGCTGGGGCCAACGTCCTGACTTTC
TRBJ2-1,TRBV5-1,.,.,CASSSLDEQFF,TGCGCCAGCAGCTCGTTAGATGAGCAGTTCTTC
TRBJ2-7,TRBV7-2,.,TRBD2,CASSSGLAGGEQYF,TGTGCCAGCAGCTCAGGACTAGCGGGGGGCGAGCAGTACTTC
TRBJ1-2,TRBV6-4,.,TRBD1,CASRPFDRDENGYTF,TGTGCCAGCAGACCCTTCGACAGGGATGAGAATGGCTACACCTTC
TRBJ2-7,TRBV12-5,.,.,CASGLAITSEQYF,TGTGCTAGTGGTTTGGCTATCACGTCGGAGCAGTACTTC
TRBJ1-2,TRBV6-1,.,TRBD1,CASSEAPGGNYGYTF,TGTGCCAGCAGTGAAGCTCCAGGGGGTAACTATGGCTACACCTTC
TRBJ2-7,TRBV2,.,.,CASRSRVQYF,TGTGCCAGCAGAAGCCGGGTGCAGTACTTC
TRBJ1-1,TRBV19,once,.,CASSILAGMRTEAFF,TGTGCCAGTAGTATATTGGCAGGGATGAGGACTGAAGCTTTCTTT
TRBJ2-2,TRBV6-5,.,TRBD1,CASSYPGTGIRELFF,TGTGCCAGCAGTTACCCCGGGACAGGGATTAGGGAGCTGTTTTTT
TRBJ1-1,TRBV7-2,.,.,CASSLTQTDLPAEAFF,TGTGCCAGCAGCTTAACCCAGACAGACCTTCCGGCTGAAGCTTTCTTT
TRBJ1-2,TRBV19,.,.,CAAWGQGYGYTF,TGTGCCGCGTGGGGTCAGGGCTATGGCTACACCTTC
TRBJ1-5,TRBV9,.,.,CASSPAGKGQPQHF,TGTGCCAGCAGCCCCGCAGGGAAAGGTCAGCCCCAGCATTTT
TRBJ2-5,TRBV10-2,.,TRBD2,CASKGLAGPETQYF,TGCGCCAGCAAGGGGTTAGCGGGCCCAGAGACCCAGTACTTC
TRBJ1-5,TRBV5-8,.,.,CASIYSNQPQHF,TGTGCCAGCATTTATAGCAATCAGCCCCAACATTTT
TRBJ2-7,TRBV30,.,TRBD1,CAWKTLRDRTSYEQYF,TGTGCCTGGAAGACACTCCGGGACAGGACTTCCTACGAGCAGTACTTC